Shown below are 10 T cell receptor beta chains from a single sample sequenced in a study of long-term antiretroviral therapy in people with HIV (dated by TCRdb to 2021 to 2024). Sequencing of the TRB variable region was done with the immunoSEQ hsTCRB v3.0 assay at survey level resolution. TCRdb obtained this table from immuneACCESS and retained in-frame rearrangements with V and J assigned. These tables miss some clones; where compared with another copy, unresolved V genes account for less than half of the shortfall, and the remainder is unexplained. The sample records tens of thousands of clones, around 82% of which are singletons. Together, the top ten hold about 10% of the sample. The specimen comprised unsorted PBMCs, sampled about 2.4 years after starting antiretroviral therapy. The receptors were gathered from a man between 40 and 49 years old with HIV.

The CDR3 DNA sequence: TGTGCCAGCAGTGCGGCCAGGATTACTGGAAACACCATATATTTT. Protein product: CASSAARITGNTIYF. The chain carries TRBV2 and TRBJ1-3; D not resolved. From germline, CDR1 is SNHLY and CDR2 FYNNEI. The V gene lost 4 bases and the J gene lost 2 bases, with 12 bases spanning the gap. The CDR3 runs 15 residues.

The CDR3 loop reads CASSQATNQPQHF. CDR3 coding DNA: TGTGCCAGCAGCCAGGCGACCAATCAGCCCCAGCATTTT. The V gene is TRBV6-5, the J gene TRBJ1-5; D gene unclear. Trimming cost V 6 bases and J 3 bases, with 9 bases left between them. The CDR3 runs 13 residues. Germline lookup yields CDR1 MNHEY and CDR2 SVGAGI.

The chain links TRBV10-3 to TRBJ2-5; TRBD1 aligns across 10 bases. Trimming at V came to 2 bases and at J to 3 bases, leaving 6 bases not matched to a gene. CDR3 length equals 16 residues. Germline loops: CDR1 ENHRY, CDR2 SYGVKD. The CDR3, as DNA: TGTGCCATCAGTGAGCCTCGGGGGACAGGGGAAGAGACCCAGTACTTC. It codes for CAISEPRGTGEETQYF.

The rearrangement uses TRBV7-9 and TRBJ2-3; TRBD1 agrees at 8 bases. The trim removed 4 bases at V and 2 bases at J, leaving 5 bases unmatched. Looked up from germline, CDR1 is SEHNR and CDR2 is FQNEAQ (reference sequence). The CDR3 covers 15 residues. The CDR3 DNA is TGTGCCAGCAGCTACGTTCAGGGGGCCACAGATACGCAGTATTTT. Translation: CASSYVQGATDTQYF.

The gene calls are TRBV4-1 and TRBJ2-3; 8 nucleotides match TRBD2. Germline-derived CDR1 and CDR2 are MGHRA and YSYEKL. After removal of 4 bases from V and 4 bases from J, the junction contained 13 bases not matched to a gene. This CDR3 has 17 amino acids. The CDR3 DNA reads TGCGCCAGCAGCCCGGGTCCAAGCGGGAGTTTCGCAGATACGCAGTATTTT. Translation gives CASSPGPSGSFADTQYF.

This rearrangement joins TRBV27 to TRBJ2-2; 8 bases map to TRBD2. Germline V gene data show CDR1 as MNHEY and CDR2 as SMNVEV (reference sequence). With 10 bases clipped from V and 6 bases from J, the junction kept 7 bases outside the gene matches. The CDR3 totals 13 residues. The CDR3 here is CATSLGRAGELFF. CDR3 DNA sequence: TGTGCCACCTCGCTCGGGAGGGCCGGGGAGCTGTTTTTT.

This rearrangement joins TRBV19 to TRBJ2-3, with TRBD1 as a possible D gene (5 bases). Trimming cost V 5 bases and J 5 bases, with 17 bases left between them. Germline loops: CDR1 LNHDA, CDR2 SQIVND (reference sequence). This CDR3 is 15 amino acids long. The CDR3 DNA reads TGTGCCAGTAGTGCAGAGATGGGGCGCGGAGATACGCAGTATTTT. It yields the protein CASSAEMGRGDTQYF.

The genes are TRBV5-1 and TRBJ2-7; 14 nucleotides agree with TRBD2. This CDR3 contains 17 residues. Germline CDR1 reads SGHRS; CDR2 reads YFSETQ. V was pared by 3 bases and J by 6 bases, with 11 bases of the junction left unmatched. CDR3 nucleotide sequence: TGCGCCAGCAGCTCCGGGACTAGCGGGAGCTGGGTTCCCGAGCAGTACTTC. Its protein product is CASSSGTSGSWVPEQYF. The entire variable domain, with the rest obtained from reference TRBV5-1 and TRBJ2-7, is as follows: KAGVTQTPRYLIKTRGQQVTLSCSPISGHRSVSWYQQTPGQGLQFLFEYFSETQRNKGNFPGRFSGRQFSNSRSEMNVSTLELGDSALYLCASSSGTSGSWVPEQYFGPGTRLTVT.

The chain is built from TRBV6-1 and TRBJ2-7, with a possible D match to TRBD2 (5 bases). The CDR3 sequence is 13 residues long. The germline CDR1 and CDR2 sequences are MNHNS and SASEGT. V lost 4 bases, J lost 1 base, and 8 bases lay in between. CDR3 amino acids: CASSVGRSYEQYF. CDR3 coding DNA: TGTGCCAGCAGTGTTGGGAGATCCTACGAGCAGTACTTC.

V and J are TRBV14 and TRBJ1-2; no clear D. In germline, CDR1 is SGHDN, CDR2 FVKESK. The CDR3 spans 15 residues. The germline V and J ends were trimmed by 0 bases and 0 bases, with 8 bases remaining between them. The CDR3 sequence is CASSQERLANYGYTF. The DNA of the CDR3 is TGTGCCAGCAGCCAAGAACGGTTAGCTAACTATGGCTACACCTTC.